The 7 T cell receptor beta chains presented below share a single source sample, sequenced in a study of persistence of HIV-infected CD4 T cells. Antigen specificity for these receptors is unknown. Anti-CD3/anti-CD28 beads served as a nonspecific positive control stimulus. Responding CD4+ T cells were sorted by upregulation of both CD40 ligand and CD69. This was the immunoSEQ version 4 assay in survey mode. Repertoires were generated with immunoSEQ multiplex PCR, while TCRdb's copy carries only in-frame clones and drops some. The table includes around 40,000 clones, about 88% detected once. The material sequenced was CD4+ T cells sorted from PBMCs after 18-hour stimulation, taken from a patient who received antiretroviral therapy. These receptors all come from an adult woman with HIV who was CMV-seropositive.

This rearrangement joins TRBV12-5 to TRBJ2-3, with 9 bases lining up with TRBD2. There are 15 residues in the CDR3. The V and J ends lost 7 bases and 3 bases, in that order; junction bases with no gene match: 8. CDR1 is LGHNT, CDR2 FRNRAP, per germline. In nucleotides, the CDR3 is TGTGCTAGTGCCTTAATCGGACTAGCGACAGATACGCAGTATTTT. Its protein product is CASALIGLATDTQYF.

The chain is built from TRBV6-4 and TRBJ2-2; possible D gene TRBD1, 5 bases. V was clipped by 0 bases and J by 0 bases, with 8 bases between them. The CDR3 extends over 16 amino acids. Looked up from germline, CDR1 is MRHNA and CDR2 is SNTAGT. CDR3 sequence reads: CASSDSRTSNTGELFF. As DNA, the CDR3 is TGTGCCAGCAGTGACTCCCGGACATCGAACACCGGGGAGCTGTTTTTT.

The chain joins TRBV5-6 to TRBJ2-1; 7 bases are shared with TRBD1. The CDR3 is 15 amino acids. After removal of 3 bases from V and 3 bases from J, the junction contained 6 bases not matched to a gene. Germline lookup yields CDR1 SGHDT and CDR2 YYEEEE. CDR3 coding DNA: TGTGCCAGCAGCTCTCGGGACAGCTTCTACAATGAGCAGTTCTTC. The encoded protein is CASSSRDSFYNEQFF.

The rearrangement links TRBV2 to TRBJ1-2; 9 bases line up with TRBD1. Germline values: CDR1 SNHLY, CDR2 FYNNEI. Trimming cost V 9 bases and J 8 bases; bases outside gene matches: 16. CDR3 length equals 15 residues. CDR3 sequence (DNA): TGTGCCAGACTATCTCAATCCGGGACAGGGTTCGGCTACACCTTC. Amino acids: CARLSQSGTGFGYTF.

The chain uses TRBV29-1 and TRBJ2-1; perhaps TRBD2 as D (5 bases). The CDR3 length is 15 residues. With 7 bases removed from V and 4 bases from J, the gap between germline ends came to 20 bases. Germline V gene sequence: CDR1 SQVTM, CDR2 ANQGSEA. The DNA of the CDR3 is TGCAGCGCATTAAACCGGGATAGAAGATACAATGAGCAGTTCTTC. Translation gives CSALNRDRRYNEQFF.

The chain carries TRBV6-1 and TRBJ1-2; D is possibly TRBD1 (5 bases). Per germline, CDR1 MNHNS and CDR2 SASEGT. The CDR3 totals 14 residues. The V end was cut by 5 bases, the J end by 7 bases, with 17 bases between. CDR3 bases: TGTGCCAGCAGTCCGAGGGGTGGGGGTCGTGGCTACACCTTC. Translation: CASSPRGGGRGYTF.

This clone came up a few times. V is TRBV19 and J is TRBJ1-3; D might be TRBD1 (6 bases). V was clipped by 7 bases and J by 2 bases, with 12 bases between them. The CDR3 is 14 residues long. CDR1 is LNHDA and CDR2 is SQIVND in the germline V gene (reference sequence). Written as DNA, the CDR3 is TGTGCCAGTAATCTAGGGGGTCCTGGAAACACCATATATTTT. The encoded protein is CASNLGGPGNTIYF.